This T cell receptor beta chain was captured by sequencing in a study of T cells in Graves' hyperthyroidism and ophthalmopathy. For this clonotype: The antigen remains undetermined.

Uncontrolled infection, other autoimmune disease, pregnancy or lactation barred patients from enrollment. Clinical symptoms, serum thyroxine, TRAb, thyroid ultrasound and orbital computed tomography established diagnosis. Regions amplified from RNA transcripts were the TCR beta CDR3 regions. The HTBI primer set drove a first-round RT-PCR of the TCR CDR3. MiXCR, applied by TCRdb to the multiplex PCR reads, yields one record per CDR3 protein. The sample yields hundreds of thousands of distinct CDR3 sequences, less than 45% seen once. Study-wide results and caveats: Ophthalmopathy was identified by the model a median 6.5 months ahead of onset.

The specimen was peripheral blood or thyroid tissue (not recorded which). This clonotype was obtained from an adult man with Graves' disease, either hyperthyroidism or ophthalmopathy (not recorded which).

CDR3 region: CASSNSGSAYEQYF. CDR3 nucleotide sequence: TGCGCCAGCAGCAATAGCGGGAGCGCCTACGAGCAGTACTTC. The genes are TRBV5-1 and TRBJ2-7, with TRBD2 matching over 9 bases. Trimming removed 4 bases from V and 2 bases from J; junction bases left unmatched: 4. The CDR3 loop spans 14 amino acids. Looked up from germline, CDR1 is SGHRS and CDR2 is YFSETQ.